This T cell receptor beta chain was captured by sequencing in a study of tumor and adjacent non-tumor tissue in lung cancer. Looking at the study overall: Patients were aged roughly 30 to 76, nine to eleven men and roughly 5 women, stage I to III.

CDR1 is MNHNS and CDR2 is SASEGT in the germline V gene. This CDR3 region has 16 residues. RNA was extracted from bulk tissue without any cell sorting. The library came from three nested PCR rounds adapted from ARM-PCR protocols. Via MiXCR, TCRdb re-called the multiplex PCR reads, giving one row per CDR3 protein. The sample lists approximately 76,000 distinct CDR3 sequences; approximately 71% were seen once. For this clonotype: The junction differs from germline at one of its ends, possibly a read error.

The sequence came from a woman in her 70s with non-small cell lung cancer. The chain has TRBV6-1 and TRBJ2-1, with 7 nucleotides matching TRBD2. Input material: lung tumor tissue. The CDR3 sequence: CASARTSGSPAGEQLF. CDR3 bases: TGTGCCAGCGCAAGGACTAGTGGGAGTCCCGCGGGTGAGCAGCTCTTC.